Here is one TCR beta chain with its context. No antigen is known for it. The record originates from a study of cytomegalovirus exposure and HLA in healthy donors. About the research overall: Inside one of the first data releases sat around 85 million unique TCRs taken from HLA-typed donors.

J was trimmed by 3 bases and V by 8 bases; bases with no gene match: 7. CDR3 length: 14 residues. Per the germline V gene, CDR1 is LNHDA and CDR2 is SQIVND (reference sequence). It was with 60 Vbeta and 13 Jbeta primers that the PCR ran. Repertoires were generated with immunoSEQ multiplex PCR, while TCRdb's copy carries only in-frame clones and drops some. The sample contains approximately 120,000 clones, roughly 83% of which appear only once. Broader study findings: Reports showed the classifier diagnosing cytomegalovirus status with high specificity and sensitivity. Rare sequences made up most TCRs, while some public TCRs were found in many donors.

The sequence came from a young man in good health and CMV-seropositive. Source material: PBMCs. The chain is built from TRBV19 and TRBJ2-1, with 7 bases identical to TRBD2. This CDR3 reads CASRERGNYNEQFF. Written as DNA, the CDR3 is TGTGCCAGTCGGGAGCGGGGTAACTACAATGAGCAGTTCTTC.